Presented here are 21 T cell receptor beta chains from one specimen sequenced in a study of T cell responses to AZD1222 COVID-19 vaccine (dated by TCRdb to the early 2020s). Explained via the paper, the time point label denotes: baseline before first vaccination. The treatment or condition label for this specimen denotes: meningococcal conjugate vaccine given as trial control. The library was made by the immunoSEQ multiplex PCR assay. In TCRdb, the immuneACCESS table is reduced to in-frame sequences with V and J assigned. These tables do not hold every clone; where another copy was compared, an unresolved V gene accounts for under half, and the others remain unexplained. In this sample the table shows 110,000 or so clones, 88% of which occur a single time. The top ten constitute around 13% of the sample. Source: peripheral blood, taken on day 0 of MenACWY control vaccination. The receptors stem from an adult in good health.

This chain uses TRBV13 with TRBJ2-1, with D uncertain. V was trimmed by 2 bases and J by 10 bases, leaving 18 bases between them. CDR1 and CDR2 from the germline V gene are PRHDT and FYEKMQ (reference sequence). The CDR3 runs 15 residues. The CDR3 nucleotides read TGTGCCAGCAGCTTACGGTTAAAAGGTGGTGACGAGCAGTTCTTC. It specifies CASSLRLKGGDEQFF.

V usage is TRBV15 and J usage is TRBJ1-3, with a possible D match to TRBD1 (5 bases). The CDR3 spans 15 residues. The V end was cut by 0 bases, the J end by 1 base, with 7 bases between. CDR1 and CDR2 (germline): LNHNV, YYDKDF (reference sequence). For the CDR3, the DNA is TGTGCCACCAGCAGAGAGACAGCTTCTGGAAACACCATATATTTT. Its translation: CATSRETASGNTIYF.

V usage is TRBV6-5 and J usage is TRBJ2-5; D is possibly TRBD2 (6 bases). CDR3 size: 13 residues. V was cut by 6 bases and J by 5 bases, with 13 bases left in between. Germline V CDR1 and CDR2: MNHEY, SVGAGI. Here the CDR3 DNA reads TGTGCCAGCAGCGGGGGACTCCCGGAGACCCAGTACTTC. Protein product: CASSGGLPETQYF.

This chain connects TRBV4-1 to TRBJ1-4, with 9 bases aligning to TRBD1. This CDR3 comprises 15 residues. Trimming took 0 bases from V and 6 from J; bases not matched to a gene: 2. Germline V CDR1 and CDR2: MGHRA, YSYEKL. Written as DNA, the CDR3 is TGCGCCAGCAGCCAAGAAGGACAGGGGCATGAAAAACTGTTTTTT. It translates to CASSQEGQGHEKLFF.

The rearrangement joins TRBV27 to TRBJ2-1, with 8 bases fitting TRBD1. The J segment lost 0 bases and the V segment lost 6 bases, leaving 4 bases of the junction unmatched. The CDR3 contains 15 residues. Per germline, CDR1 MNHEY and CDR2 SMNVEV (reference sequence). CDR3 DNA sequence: TGTGCCAGCAGCTCCGGACAGGGCTCCTACAATGAGCAGTTCTTC. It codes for CASSSGQGSYNEQFF.

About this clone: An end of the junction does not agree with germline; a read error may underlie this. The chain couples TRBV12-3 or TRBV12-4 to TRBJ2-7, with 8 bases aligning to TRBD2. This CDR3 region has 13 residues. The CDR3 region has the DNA TGTGCCAGCAGTTTGGGTTCGCAAGCGGGAGTTGCCTTC. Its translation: CASSLGSQAGVAF.

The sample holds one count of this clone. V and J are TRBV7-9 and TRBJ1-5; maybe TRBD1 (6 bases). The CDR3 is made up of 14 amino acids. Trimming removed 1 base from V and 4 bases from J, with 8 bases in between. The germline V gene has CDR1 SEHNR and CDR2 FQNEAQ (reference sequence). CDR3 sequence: CASSLGGRNQPQHF. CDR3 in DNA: TGTGCCAGCAGCTTAGGGGGGCGTAATCAGCCCCAGCATTTT.

CDR3 bases: TGTGCCAGCAGCTTAGCCGGGGGGGATCTAGACGAGCAGTACTTC. Translated: CASSLAGGDLDEQYF. The chain recombines TRBV7-2 with TRBJ2-7; 8 bases are a match to TRBD2. Trimming cost V 0 bases and J 5 bases; bases outside gene matches: 6. In germline, CDR1 is SGHTA, CDR2 FQGNSA. The CDR3 is made up of 15 amino acids. Variable domain in full (rest from reference TRBV7-2 and TRBJ2-7): GAGVSQSPSNKVTEKGKDVELRCDPISGHTALYWYRQSLGQGLEFLIYFQGNSAPDKSGLPSDRFSAERTGGSVSTLTIQRTQQEDSAVYLCASSLAGGDLDEQYFGPGTRLTVT.

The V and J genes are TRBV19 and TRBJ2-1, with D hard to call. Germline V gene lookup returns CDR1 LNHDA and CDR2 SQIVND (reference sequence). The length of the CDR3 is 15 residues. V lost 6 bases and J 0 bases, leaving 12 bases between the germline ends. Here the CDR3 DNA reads TGTGCCAGTAGCTTTGGGTTAGCCTCCTACAATGAGCAGTTCTTC. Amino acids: CASSFGLASYNEQFF.

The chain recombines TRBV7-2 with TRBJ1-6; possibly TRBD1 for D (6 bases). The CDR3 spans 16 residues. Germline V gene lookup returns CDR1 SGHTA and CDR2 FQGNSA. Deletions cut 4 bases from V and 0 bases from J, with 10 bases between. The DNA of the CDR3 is TGTGCCAGCAGCTCAGGGACAAGCTCCTATAATTCACCCCTCCACTTT. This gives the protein CASSSGTSSYNSPLHF.

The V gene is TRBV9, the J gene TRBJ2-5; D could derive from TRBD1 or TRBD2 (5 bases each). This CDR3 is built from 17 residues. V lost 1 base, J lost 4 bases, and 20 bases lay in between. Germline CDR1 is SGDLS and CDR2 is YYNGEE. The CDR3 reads CASSVYLGHPGGETQYF. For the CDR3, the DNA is TGTGCCAGCAGCGTATATCTGGGGCACCCAGGAGGAGAGACCCAGTACTTC.

CDR3: CAGVGRASGNTIYF. As DNA, the CDR3 is TGTGCGGGCGTGGGGCGGGCCTCTGGAAACACCATATATTTT. This chain joins TRBV2 and TRBJ1-3, with TRBD1 as a possible D gene (5 bases). Germline loops: CDR1 SNHLY, CDR2 FYNNEI. The length of the CDR3 is 14 residues. The full variable domain, with the rest looked up from reference TRBV2 and TRBJ1-3, is EPEVTQTPSHQVTQMGQEVILRCVPISNHLYFYWYRQILGQKVEFLVSFYNNEISEKSEIFDDQFSVERPDGSNFTLKIRSTKLEDSAMYFCAGVGRASGNTIYFGEGSWLTVV.

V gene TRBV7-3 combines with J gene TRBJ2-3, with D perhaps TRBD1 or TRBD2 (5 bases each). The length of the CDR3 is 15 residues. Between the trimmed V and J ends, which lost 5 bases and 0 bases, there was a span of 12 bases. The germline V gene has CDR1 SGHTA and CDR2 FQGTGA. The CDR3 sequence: CASSQGTASTDTQYF. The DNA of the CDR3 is TGTGCCAGCAGCCAAGGGACCGCTAGCACAGATACGCAGTATTTT.

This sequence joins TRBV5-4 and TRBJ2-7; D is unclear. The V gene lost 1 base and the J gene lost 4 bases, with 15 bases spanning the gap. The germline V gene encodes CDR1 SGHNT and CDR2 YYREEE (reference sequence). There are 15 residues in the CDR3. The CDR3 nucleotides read TGTGCCAGCAGCTTGCCGGGCCCCACGGCATACGAGCAGTACTTC. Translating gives CASSLPGPTAYEQYF.

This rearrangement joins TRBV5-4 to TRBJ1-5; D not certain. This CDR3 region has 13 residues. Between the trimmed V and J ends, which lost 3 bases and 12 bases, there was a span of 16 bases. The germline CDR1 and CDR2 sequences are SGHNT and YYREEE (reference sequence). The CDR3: CASSSDDQLDQHF. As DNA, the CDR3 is TGTGCCAGCAGCTCAGATGATCAGCTGGACCAGCATTTT.

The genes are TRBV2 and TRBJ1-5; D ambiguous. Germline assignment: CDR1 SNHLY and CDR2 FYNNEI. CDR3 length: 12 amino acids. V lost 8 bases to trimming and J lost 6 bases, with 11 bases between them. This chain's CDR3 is CASSGVGQPQHF. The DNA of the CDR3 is TGTGCCAGCTCTGGGGTAGGTCAGCCCCAGCATTTT.

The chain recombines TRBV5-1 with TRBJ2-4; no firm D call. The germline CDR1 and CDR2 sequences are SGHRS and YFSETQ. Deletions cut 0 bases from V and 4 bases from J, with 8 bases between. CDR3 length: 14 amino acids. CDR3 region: CASSLGPEKNIQYF. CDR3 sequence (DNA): TGCGCCAGCAGCTTGGGGCCGGAAAAAAACATTCAGTACTTC. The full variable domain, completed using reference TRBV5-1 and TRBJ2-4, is KAGVTQTPRYLIKTRGQQVTLSCSPISGHRSVSWYQQTPGQGLQFLFEYFSETQRNKGNFPGRFSGRQFSNSRSEMNVSTLELGDSALYLCASSLGPEKNIQYFGAGTRLSVL.

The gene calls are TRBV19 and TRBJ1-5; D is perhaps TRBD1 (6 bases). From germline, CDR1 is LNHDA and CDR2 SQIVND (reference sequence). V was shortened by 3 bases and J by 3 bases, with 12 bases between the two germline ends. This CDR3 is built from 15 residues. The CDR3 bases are TGTGCCAGTAGTATCTTTCGGGACACCAATCAGCCCCAGCATTTT. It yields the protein CASSIFRDTNQPQHF. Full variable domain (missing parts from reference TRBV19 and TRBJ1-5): DGGITQSPKYLFRKEGQNVTLSCEQNLNHDAMYWYRQDPGQGLRLIYYSQIVNDFQKGDIAEGYSVSREKKESFPLTVTSAQKNPTAFYLCASSIFRDTNQPQHFGDGTRLSIL.

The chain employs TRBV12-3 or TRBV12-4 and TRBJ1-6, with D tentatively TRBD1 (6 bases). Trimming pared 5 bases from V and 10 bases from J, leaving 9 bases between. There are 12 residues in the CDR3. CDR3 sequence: CASSQQGSPLHF. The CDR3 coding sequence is TGTGCCAGCAGTCAACAGGGATCACCCCTCCACTTT.

The CDR3 loop is CASSSGLARETQYF. The CDR3 nucleotides read TGTGCCAGCAGCTCGGGGCTCGCTAGGGAGACCCAGTACTTC. J is TRBJ2-5 and V is TRBV11-2, with D perhaps TRBD1 or TRBD2 (5 bases each). The germline gives CDR1 SGHAT, CDR2 FQNNGV. The CDR3 runs to 14 residues. V lost 4 bases and J 5 bases, leaving 14 bases between the germline ends.

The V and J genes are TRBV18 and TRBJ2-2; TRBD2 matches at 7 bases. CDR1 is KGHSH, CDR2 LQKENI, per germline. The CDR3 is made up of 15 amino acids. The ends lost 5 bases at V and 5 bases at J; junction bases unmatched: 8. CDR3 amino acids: CASSTLAGPTGELFF. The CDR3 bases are TGTGCCAGCTCAACCTTAGCGGGTCCGACCGGGGAGCTGTTTTTT.